This T cell receptor (beta chain) was sequenced during a study of Ad26.COV2.S vaccination and SARS-CoV-2 variants (dated by TCRdb to the early 2020s). With regard to the full study: Donors in the vaccine arm were drawn from COV1001, a phase I-IIa trial of Ad26.COV2.S in healthy adults that was multicentre, randomized, double-blind and placebo-controlled. Ad26.COV2.S was given intramuscularly at 5x10^10 or 1x10^11 viral particles, as a single shot or as two shots 56 days apart. Throughout the experiments and outcome assessment, investigators stayed blinded to trial group allocation. A total of some 30 samples were included in the TCR-sequenced set, comprising roughly 19 Ad26.COV2.S vaccine recipients, 5 placebo recipients and 8 SARS-CoV-2 convalescent individuals. Trial participants were randomized into five groups of five: low-dose or high-dose Ad26.COV2.S given once or twice, or placebo on both occasions. Sequencing of the TCRbeta repertoire served to evaluate the specificity and breadth of SARS-CoV-2-reactive T cell receptors following Ad26.COV2.S vaccination.

Points the paper makes about the study in general: Non-spike TCR breadth was comparable between vaccine and placebo recipients, consistent with the vaccine containing only spike. Spike-specific TCR breadth was higher in Ad26.COV2.S recipients than in placebo recipients (P = 0.0014). The study lacked the statistical power to compare responses across vaccine doses or regimens. After vaccination, spike-specific CD8+ and CD4+ T cell responses were reported to show substantial breadth. The authors noted that total T cell responses may have been underestimated by the TCR breadth and depth analyses.

As regards this clone: It lacks a known antigen. Base qualities are missing; no much larger clone stands one base away.

The meaning of the sample's treatment or condition label: roughly 20 received Ad26.COV2.S at low or high dose, single or two shots; a few received placebo; per-sample allocation not given. For vaccine and placebo recipients, repertoires were sequenced using samples collected on day 63 after the first injection. In Cohort 1b, about two dozen adults aged 18-55 years were enrolled at a single site in Boston, USA, between 29 July and 7 August 2020. As a vaccine, Ad26.COV2.S was a replication-incompetent adenovirus type 26 vector that expressed a prefusion-stabilized SARS-CoV-2 spike protein derived from the original Wuhan strain. Deletion took 8 bases off V and 6 bases off J, with a span of 14 bases between the germline ends. Including cysteine and phenylalanine, the CDR3 has 13 amino acids. Only the CDR3 DNA stays, 39 bases, in frame from base 1. CDR1 and CDR2 are drawn from the germline V gene: SQVTM, ANQGSEA.

The immunoSEQ Assay was the method used to sequence TCRbeta CDR3 regions. After extraction, genomic DNA underwent amplification by bias-controlled multiplex PCR, followed by high-throughput sequencing. The study's processing was this. Collapsing and filtering of sequences were performed to quantify the absolute abundance of each unique TCRbeta CDR3 region. T cell fraction was estimated by normalization of TCRbeta template counts to usable DNA, with usable DNA being measured through amplification of reference genes present in all nucleated cells. Repertoire TCRs were annotated as SARS-CoV-2-specific by exact matching of V gene, CDR3 amino acid sequence and J gene to a known reactive TCR set. The reference SARS-CoV-2 TCR set was derived from MIRA and filtered for enrichment in COVID-19-positive ImmuneCODE repertoires, a step that removed public or cross-reactive TCRs. Drawing on the MIRA antigens, annotated TCRs were analysed further at the level of specific ORF or position within ORF. Breadth was defined as the number of annotated unique rearrangements divided by the total number of unique productive rearrangements, and depth was defined as the summed frequency of the annotated unique rearrangements. Two-sided Wilcoxon rank-sum tests were used to compare TCR breadth between groups. What TCRdb holds here is the immuneACCESS table cut down to in-frame rearrangements. Part of the clones is not present; checked against another copy, under half of the missing clones reflect an unresolved V gene, and the others are unexplained. From that table come the V and J calls and clone size; the DNA was used to work out D and trimming. The sample table holds hundreds of thousands of clones, of which approximately 81% were seen once. The ten largest clones take up 3% to 4% of the sample.

The clonotype was recovered from a person between 18 and 60 years old who received the Ad26.COV2.S COVID-19 vaccine or a placebo. This sample comprised peripheral blood, obtained in a trial of Ad26.COV2.S vaccine versus placebo. The chain is encoded by TRBV29-1 joined to TRBJ1-6, with TRBD1 as a weak D call on 6 bases. The CDR3 in this case is CSIRTDLNSPLHF. The nucleotide sequence is given as TGCAGCATACGGACAGACCTTAATTCACCCCTCCACTTT. Here the CDR3 is joined to the reference TRBV29-1 and TRBJ1-6 genes, and the full variable domain is: SAVISQKPSRDICQRGTSLTIQCQVDSQVTMMFWYRQQPGQSLTLIATANQGSEATYESGFVIDKFPISRPNLTFSTLTVSNMSPEDSSIYLCSIRTDLNSPLHFGNGTRLTVT.